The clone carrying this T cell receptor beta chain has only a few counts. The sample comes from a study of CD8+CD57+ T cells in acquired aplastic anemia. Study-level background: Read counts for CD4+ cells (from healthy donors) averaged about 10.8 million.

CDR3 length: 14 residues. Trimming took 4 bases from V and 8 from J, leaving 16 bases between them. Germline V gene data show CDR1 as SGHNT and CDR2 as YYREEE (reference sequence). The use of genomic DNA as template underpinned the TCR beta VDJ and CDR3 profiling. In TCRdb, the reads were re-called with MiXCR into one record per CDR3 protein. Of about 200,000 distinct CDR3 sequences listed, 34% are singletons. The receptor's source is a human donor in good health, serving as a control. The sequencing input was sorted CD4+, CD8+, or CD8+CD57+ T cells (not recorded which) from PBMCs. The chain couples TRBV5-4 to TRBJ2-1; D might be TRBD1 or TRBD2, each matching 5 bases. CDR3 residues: CASSRKGRSDEQFF. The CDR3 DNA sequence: TGTGCCAGCAGCCGAAAGGGACGGTCGGATGAGCAGTTCTTC.